The T cell receptor (beta chain) described here comes from a study of tumor-infiltrating lymphocytes in localized non-small cell lung cancer. Background on the study: The cohort mixed smokers and never-smokers, several histologies, and some post-neoadjuvant-chemotherapy samples.

This CDR3 comprises 14 residues. V was cut by 0 bases and J by 1 base, with 8 bases left in between. CDR1 is SGDLS, CDR2 YYNGEE, per germline. Using immunoSEQ multiplex PCR, the repertoire was profiled, and TCRdb retains in-frame clones only, with some absent. The table lists about 10,000 clones, 81% of them singletons. Points on this clone: What it binds is unknown.

Study results and limitations: Different pieces of the same tissue were used for each assay.

The TCR was taken from a human donor with non-small cell lung cancer. The J gene is TRBJ2-7, the V gene TRBV9, with D possibly TRBD2 on 6 matching bases. Source material: uninvolved lung tissue not adjacent to the tumor. The DNA for the CDR3 is TGTGCCAGCAGCGTAGACGGGAGATCCTACGAGCAGTACTTC. Its protein product is CASSVDGRSYEQYF.